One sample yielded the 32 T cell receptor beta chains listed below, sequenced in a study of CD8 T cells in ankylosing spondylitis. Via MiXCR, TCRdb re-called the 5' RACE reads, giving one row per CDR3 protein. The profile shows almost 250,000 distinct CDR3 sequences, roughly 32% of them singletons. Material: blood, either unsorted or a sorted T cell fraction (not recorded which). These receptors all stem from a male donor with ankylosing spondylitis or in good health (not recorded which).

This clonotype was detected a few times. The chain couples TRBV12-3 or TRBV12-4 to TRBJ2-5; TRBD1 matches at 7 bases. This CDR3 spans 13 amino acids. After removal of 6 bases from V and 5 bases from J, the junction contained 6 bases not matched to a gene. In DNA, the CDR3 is TGTGCCAGCAGCCGCGACAGGGTCGAGACCCAGTACTTC. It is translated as CASSRDRVETQYF.

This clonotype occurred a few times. The CDR3 sequence is CASKAAGELFF. CDR3 nucleotides: TGTGCCAGCAAAGCGGCCGGGGAGCTGTTTTTT. The V and J genes are TRBV6-5 and TRBJ2-2, with D possibly being TRBD2 (5 bases). The CDR3 totals 11 residues. The germline V gene encodes CDR1 MNHEY and CDR2 SVGAGI. V was pared by 7 bases and J by 6 bases, with 6 bases between.

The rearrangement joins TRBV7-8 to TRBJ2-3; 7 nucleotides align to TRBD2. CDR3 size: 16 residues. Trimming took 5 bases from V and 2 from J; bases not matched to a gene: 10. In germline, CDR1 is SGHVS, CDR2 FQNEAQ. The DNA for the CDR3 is TGTGCCAGCAGCCAGGGAAAGCGGGAAGTCACAGATACGCAGTATTTT. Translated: CASSQGKREVTDTQYF.

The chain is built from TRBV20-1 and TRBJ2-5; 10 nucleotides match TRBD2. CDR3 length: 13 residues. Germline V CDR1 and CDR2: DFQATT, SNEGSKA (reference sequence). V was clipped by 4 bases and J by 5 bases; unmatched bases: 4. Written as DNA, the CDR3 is TGCAGTGCTAACCTAGCGGGGGTGGAGACCCAGTACTTC. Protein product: CSANLAGVETQYF.

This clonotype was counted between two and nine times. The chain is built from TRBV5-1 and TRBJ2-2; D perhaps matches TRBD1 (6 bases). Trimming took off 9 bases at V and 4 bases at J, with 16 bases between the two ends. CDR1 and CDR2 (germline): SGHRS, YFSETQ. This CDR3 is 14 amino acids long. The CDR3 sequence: CATRRTALTGELFF. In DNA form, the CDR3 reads TGCGCCACCCGCCGGACAGCCCTCACCGGGGAGCTGTTTTTT.

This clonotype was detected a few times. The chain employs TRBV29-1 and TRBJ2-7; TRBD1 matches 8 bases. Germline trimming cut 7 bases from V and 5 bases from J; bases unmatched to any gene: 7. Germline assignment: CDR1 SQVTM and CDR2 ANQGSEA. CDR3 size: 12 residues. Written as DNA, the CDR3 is TGCAGCGCCCGGACAGGGTCGAACGAGCAGTACTTC. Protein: CSARTGSNEQYF.

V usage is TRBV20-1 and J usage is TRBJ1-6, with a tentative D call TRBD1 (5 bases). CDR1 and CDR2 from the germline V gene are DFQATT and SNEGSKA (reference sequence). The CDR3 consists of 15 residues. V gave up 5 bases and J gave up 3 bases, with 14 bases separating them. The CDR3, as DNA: TGCAGTGCTGTCCCCGGGACTGACTATAATTCACCCCTCCACTTT. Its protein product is CSAVPGTDYNSPLHF.

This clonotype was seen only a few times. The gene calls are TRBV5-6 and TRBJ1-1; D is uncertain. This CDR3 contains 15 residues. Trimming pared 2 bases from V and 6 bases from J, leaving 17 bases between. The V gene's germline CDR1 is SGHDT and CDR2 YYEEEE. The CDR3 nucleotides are TGTGCCAGCAGCTTACGAGAGGGAAGGGCCGCTGAAGCTTTCTTT. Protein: CASSLREGRAAEAFF.

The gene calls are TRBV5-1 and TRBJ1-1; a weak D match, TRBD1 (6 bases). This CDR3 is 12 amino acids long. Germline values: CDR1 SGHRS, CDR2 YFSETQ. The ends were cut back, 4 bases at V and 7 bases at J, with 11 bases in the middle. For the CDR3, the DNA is TGCGCCAGCAGCGCCCTGGACAGTGAAGCTTTCTTT. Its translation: CASSALDSEAFF.

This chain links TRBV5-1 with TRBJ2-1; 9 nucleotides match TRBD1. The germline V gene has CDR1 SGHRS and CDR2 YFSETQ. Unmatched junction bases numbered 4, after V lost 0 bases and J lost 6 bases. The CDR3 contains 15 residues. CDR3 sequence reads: CASSLGRDRANEQFF. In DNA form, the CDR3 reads TGCGCCAGCAGCTTGGGGCGGGACAGGGCCAATGAGCAGTTCTTC.

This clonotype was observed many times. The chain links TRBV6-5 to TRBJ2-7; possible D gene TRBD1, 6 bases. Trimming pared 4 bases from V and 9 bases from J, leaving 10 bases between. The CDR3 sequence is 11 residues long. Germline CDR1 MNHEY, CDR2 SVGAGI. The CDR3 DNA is TGTGCCAGCAGTTCGCTACAGGGGCAGTACTTC. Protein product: CASSSLQGQYF.

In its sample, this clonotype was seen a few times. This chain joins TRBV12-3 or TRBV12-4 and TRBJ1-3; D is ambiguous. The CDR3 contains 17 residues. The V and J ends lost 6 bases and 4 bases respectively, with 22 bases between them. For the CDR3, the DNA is TGTGCCAGCAGACTACCGGGCTTACCTAACCTAGGAAACACCATATATTTT. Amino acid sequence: CASRLPGLPNLGNTIYF.

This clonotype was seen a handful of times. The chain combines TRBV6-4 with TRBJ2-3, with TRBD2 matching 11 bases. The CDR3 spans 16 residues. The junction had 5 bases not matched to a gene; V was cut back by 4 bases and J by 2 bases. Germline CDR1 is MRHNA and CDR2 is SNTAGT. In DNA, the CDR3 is TGTGCCAGCAGTGGGAATAGCGGGGGGGCCACAGATACGCAGTATTTT. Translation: CASSGNSGGATDTQYF.

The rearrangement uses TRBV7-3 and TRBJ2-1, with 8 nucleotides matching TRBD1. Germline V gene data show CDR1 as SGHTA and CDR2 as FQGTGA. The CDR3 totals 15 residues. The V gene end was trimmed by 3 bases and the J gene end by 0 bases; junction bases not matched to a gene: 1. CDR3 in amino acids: CASSFGTGSYNEQFF. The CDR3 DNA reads TGTGCCAGCAGCTTTGGGACAGGCTCCTACAATGAGCAGTTCTTC. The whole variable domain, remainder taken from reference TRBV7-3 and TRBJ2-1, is GAGVSQTPSNKVTEKGKYVELRCDPISGHTALYWYRQSLGQGPEFLIYFQGTGAADDSGLPNDRFFAVRPEGSVSTLKIQRTERGDSAVYLCASSFGTGSYNEQFFGPGTRLTVL.

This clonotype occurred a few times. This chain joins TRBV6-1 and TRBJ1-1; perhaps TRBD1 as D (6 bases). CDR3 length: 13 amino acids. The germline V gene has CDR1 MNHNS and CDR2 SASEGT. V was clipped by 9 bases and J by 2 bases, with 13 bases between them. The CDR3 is CARPRGANTEAFF. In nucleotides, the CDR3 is TGTGCCAGGCCTCGGGGGGCTAACACTGAAGCTTTCTTT.

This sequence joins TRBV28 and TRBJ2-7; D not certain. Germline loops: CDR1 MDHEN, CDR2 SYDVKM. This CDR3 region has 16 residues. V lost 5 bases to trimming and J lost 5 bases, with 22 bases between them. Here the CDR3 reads CASSPQDGRPLHEQYF. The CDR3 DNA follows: TGTGCCAGCAGTCCCCAGGACGGCCGCCCCCTCCACGAGCAGTACTTC.

As DNA, the CDR3 is TGTGCCATCAGTGGGGGACCCTTCTACACCTTC. The encoded protein is CAISGGPFYTF. The J gene is TRBJ1-2, the V gene TRBV10-3, with D perhaps TRBD1 (5 bases). Germline V gene data show CDR1 as ENHRY and CDR2 as SYGVKD. The CDR3 extends over 11 amino acids. Trimming removed 4 bases at V and 10 bases at J, with 10 bases between.

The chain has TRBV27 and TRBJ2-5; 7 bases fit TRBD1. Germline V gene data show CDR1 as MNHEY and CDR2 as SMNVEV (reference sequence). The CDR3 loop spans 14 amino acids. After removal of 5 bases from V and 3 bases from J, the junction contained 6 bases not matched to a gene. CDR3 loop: CASSPIGTEETQYF. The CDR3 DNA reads TGTGCCAGCAGTCCGATCGGGACAGAAGAGACCCAGTACTTC.

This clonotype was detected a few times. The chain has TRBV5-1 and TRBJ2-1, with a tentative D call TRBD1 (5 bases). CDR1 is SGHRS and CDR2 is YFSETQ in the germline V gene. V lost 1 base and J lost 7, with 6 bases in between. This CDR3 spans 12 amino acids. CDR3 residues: CASSLQGNEQFF. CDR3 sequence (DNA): TGCGCCAGCAGCTTGCAGGGTAATGAGCAGTTCTTC.

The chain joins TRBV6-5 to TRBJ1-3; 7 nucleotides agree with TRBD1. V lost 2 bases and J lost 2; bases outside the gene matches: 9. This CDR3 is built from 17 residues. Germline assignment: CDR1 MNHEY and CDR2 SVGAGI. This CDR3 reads CASSYTGTAYTGNTIYF. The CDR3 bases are TGTGCCAGCAGTTACACGGGGACAGCTTATACTGGAAACACCATATATTTT.

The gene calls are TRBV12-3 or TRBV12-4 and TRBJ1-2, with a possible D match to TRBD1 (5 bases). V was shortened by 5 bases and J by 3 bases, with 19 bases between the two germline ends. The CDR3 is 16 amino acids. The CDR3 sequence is CASSRLGGRGDYGYTF. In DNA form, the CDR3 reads TGTGCCAGCAGTCGTTTGGGAGGGAGAGGGGACTATGGCTACACCTTC.

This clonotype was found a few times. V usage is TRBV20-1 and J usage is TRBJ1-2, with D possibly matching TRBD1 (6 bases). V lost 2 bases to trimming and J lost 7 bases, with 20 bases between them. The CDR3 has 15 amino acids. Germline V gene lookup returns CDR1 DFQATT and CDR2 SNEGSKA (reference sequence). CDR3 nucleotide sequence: TGCAGTGCTAGATCGTCTACAGGGTTTATGGGTGGCTACACCTTC. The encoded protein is CSARSSTGFMGGYTF.

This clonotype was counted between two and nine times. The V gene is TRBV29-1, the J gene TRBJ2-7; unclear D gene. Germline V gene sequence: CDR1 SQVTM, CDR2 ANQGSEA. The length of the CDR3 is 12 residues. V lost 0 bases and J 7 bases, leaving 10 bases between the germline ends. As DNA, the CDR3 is TGCAGCGTTGAAGAGGCCAGGTCTGAGCAGTACTTC. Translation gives CSVEEARSEQYF.

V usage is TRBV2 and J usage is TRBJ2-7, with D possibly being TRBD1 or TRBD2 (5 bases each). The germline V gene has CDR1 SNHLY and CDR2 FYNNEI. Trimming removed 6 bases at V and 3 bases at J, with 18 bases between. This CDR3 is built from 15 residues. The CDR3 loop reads CASRRTSGSGYEQYF. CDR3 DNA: TGTGCCAGCAGGAGGACTTCAGGGTCAGGCTACGAGCAGTACTTC. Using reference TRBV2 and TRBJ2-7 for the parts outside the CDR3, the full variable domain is EPEVTQTPSHQVTQMGQEVILRCVPISNHLYFYWYRQILGQKVEFLVSFYNNEISEKSEIFDDQFSVERPDGSNFTLKIRSTKLEDSAMYFCASRRTSGSGYEQYFGPGTRLTVT.

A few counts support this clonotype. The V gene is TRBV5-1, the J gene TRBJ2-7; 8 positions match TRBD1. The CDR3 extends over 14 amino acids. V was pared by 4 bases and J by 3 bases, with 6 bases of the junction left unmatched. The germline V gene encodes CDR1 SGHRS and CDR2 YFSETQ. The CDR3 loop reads CASSPGTGDYEQYF. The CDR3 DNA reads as TGCGCCAGCAGCCCCGGGACAGGAGACTACGAGCAGTACTTC.

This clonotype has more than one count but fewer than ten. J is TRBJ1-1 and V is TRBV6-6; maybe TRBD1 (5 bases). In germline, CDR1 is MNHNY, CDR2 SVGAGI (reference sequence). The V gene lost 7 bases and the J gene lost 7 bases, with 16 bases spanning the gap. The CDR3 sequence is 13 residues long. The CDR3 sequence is CASNSGGMGEAFF. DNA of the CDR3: TGTGCCAGCAACTCCGGGGGAATGGGTGAAGCTTTCTTT.

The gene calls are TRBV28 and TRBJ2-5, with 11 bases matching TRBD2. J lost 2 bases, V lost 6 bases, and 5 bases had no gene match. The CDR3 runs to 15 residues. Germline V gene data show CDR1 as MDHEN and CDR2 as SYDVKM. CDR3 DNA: TGTGCCAGCAGCACACTAGCGGGGGATCAAGAGACCCAGTACTTC. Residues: CASSTLAGDQETQYF.

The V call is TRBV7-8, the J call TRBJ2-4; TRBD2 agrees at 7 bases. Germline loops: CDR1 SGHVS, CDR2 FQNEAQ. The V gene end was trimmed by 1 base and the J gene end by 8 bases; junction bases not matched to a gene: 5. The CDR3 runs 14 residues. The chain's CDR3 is CASSLGGGGDIQYF. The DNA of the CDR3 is TGTGCCAGCAGCTTAGGGGGCGGGGGAGACATTCAGTACTTC.

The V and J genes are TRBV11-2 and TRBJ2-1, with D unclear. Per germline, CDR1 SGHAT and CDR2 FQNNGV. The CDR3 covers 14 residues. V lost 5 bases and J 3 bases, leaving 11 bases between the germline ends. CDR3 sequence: CASSPLSNYNEQFF. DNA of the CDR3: TGTGCCAGCAGCCCTCTTTCGAACTACAATGAGCAGTTCTTC.

CDR3 loop: CASTPPGDTGELFF. The CDR3 DNA follows: TGTGCCAGCACCCCACCAGGGGACACCGGGGAGCTGTTTTTT. The chain couples TRBV6-1 to TRBJ2-2, with D possibly matching TRBD1 (6 bases). The germline gives CDR1 MNHNS, CDR2 SASEGT. Trimming removed 7 bases at V and 3 bases at J, with 12 bases between. The CDR3 is 14 amino acids.

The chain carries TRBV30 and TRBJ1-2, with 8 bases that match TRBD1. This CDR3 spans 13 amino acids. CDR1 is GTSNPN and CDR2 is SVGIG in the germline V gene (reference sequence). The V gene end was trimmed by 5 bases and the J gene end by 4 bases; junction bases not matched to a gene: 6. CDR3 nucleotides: TGTGCCTGGTGTCGACAGGGGTCCTATGGCTACACCTTC. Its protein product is CAWCRQGSYGYTF. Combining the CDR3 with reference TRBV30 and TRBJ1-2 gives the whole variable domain SQTIHQWPATLVQPVGSPLSLECTVEGTSNPNLYWYRQAAGRGLQLLFYSVGIGQISSEVPQNLSASRPQDRQFILSSKKLLLSDSGFYLCAWCRQGSYGYTFGSGTRLTVV.

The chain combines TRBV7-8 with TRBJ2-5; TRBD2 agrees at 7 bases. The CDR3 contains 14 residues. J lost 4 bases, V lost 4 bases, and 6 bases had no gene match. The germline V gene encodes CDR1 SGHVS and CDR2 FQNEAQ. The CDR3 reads CASSWAGEVETQYF. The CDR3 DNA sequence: TGTGCCAGCAGCTGGGCGGGGGAGGTAGAGACCCAGTACTTC.